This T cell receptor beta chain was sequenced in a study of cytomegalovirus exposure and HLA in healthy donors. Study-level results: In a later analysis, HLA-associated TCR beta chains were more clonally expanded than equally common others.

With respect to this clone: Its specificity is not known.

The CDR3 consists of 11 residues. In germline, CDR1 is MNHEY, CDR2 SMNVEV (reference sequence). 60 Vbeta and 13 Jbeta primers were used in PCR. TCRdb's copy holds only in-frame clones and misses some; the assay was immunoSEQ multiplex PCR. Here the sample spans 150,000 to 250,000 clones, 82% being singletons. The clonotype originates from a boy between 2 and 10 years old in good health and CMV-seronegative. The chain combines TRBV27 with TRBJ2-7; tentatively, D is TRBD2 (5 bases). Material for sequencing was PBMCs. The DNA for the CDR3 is TGTGCAGCCAGGAGGCCTTACGAGCAGTACTTC. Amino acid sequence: CAARRPYEQYF.